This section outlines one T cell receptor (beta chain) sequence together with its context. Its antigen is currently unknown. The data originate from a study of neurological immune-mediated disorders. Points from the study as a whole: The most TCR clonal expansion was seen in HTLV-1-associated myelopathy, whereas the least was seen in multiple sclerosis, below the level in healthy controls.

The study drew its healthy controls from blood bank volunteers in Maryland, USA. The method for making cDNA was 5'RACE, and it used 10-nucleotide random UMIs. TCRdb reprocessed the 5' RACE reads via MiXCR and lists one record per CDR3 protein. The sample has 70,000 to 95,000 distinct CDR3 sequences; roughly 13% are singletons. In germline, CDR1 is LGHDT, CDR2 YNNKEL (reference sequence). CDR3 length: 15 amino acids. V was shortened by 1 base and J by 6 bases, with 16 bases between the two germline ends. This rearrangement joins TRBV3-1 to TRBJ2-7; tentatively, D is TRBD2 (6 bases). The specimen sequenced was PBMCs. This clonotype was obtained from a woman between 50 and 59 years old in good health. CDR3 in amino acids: CASSQGTTSGFEQYF. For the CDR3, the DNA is TGTGCCAGCAGCCAAGGGACTACTTCCGGGTTCGAGCAGTACTTC.